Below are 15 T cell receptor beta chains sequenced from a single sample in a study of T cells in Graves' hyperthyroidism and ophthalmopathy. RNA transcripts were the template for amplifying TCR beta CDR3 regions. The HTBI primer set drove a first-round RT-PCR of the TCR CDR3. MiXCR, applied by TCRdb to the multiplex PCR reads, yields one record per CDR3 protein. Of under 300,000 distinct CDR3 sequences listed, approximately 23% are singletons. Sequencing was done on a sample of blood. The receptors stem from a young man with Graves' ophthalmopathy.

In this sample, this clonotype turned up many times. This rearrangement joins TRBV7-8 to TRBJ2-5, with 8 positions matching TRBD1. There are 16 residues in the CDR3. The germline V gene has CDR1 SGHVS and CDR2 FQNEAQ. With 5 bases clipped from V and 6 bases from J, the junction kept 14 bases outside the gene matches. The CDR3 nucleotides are TGTGCCAGCAGCCCCGGGGGAACAGGGGGAAAACAGACCCAGTACTTC. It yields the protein CASSPGGTGGKQTQYF.

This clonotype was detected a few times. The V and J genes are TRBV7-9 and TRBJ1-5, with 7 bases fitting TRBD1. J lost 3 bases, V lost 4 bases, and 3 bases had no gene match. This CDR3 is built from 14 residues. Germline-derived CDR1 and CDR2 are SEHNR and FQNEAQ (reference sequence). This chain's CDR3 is CASSSGQINQPQHF. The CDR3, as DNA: TGTGCCAGCAGCTCGGGACAGATCAATCAGCCCCAGCATTTT.

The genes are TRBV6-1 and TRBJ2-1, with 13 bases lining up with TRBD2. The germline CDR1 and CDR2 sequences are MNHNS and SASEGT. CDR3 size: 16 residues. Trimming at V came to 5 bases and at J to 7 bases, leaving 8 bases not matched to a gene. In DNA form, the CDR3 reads TGTGCCAGCAGTCGGTCACTAGCGGGAGGGGAAAATGAGCAGTTCTTC. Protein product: CASSRSLAGGENEQFF.

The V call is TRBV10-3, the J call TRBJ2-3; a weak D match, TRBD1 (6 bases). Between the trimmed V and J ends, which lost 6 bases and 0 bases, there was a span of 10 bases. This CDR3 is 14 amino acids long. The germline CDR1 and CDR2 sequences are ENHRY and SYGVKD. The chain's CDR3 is CAISPGQSTDTQYF. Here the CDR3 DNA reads TGTGCCATCAGCCCCGGACAGAGCACAGATACGCAGTATTTT.

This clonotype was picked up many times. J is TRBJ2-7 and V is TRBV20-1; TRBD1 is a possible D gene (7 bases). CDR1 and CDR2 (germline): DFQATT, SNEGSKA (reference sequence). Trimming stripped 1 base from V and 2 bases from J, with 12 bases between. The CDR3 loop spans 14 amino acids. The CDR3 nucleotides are TGCAGTGCTAGAGGGGGGGACAGCACCTACGAGCAGTACTTC. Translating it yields CSARGGDSTYEQYF.

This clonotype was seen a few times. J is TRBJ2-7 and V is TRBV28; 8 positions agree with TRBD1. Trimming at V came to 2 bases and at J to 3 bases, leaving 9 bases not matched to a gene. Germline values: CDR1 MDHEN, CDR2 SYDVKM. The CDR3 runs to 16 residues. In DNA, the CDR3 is TGTGCCAGCAGTTTAACGGGACAGGTGATCGGCTACGAGCAGTACTTC. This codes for CASSLTGQVIGYEQYF.

CDR3 loop: CASSDGAGHLHNEQFF. The CDR3, as DNA: TGTGCCAGCAGTGACGGGGCGGGACATCTTCACAATGAGCAGTTCTTC. This chain connects TRBV25-1 to TRBJ2-1; D tentatively fits TRBD1 or TRBD2 (6 bases each). The CDR3 runs to 16 residues. Trimming pared 3 bases from V and 5 bases from J, leaving 17 bases between. From germline, CDR1 is MGHDK and CDR2 SYGVNS.

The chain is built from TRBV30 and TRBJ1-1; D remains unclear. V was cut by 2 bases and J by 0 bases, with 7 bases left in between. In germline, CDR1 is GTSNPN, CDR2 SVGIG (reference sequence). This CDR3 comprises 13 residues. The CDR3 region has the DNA TGTGCCTGGAGTTTCGGGGTGAACACTGAAGCTTTCTTT. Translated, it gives CAWSFGVNTEAFF.

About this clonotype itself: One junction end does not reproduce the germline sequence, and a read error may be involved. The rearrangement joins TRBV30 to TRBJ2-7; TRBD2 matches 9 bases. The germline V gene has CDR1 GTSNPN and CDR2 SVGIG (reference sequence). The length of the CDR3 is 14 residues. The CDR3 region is CAWNSLAGSYERYF. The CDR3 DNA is TGTGCCTGGAACTCGCTAGCGGGGTCCTACGAGCGGTACTTC.

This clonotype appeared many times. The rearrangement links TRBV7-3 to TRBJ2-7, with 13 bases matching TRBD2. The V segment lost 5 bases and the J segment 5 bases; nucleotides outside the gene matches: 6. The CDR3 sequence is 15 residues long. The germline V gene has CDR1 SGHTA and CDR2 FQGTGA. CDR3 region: CASSPGTSGMDEQYF. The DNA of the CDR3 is TGTGCCAGCAGCCCCGGGACTAGCGGGATGGACGAGCAGTACTTC.

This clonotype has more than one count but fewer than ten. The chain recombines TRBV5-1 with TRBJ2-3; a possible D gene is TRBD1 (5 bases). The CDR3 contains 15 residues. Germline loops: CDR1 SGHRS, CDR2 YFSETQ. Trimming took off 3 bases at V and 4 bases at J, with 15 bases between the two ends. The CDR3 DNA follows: TGCGCCAGCAGCTCGTACTCAGGGTTCGCAGATACGCAGTATTTT. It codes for CASSSYSGFADTQYF.

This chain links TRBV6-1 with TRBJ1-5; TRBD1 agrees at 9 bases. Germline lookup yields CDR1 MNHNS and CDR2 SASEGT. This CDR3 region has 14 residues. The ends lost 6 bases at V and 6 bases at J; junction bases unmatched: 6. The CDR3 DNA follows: TGTGCCAGCAGAAGGGACAGGGACGGTCAGCCCCAGCATTTT. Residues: CASRRDRDGQPQHF.

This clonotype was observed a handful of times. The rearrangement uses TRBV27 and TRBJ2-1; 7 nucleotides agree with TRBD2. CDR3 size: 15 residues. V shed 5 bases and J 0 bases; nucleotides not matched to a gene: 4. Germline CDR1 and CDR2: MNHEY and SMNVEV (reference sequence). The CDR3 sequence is CASSPASGSYNEQFF. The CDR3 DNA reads TGTGCCAGCAGTCCCGCTAGCGGCTCCTACAATGAGCAGTTCTTC.

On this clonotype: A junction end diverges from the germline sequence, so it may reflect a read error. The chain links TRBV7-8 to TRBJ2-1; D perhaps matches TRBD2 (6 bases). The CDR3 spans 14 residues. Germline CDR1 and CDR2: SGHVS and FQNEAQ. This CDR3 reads CASSPRDSDNEQFF. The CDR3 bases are TGTGCCAGCAGCCCCCGGGACTCCGACAATGAGCAGTTCTTC.

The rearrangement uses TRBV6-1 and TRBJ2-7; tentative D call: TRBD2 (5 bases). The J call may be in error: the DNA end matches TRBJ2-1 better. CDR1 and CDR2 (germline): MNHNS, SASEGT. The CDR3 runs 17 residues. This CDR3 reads CASSPWGAGLNSYEQFF. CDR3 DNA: TGTGCCAGCAGTCCCTGGGGAGCCGGTCTAAACTCCTACGAGCAGTTCTTC.